A single sample gave rise to the 22 T cell receptor beta chains below, sequenced in a study of chemoradiotherapy in HPV16-positive cancers. Profiling relied on immunoSEQ multiplex PCR, and the TCRdb table lists in-frame clones only, not all of them. The table includes tens of thousands of clones, roughly 75% detected once. Sequenced material: blood, taken from a patient who underwent chemoradiotherapy. The receptor source for this set is a human donor with HPV-associated anogenital cancer.

The CDR3 region has the DNA TGTGCCAGCAGCTCCTCGGGACCCTCCTACGAGCAGTACTTC. Its protein product is CASSSSGPSYEQYF. V usage is TRBV7-9 and J usage is TRBJ2-7; D might be TRBD1 or TRBD2, each matching 5 bases. V was trimmed by 4 bases and J by 0 bases, leaving 10 bases between them. The CDR3 runs to 14 residues. In germline, CDR1 is SEHNR, CDR2 FQNEAQ (reference sequence).

The V call is TRBV10-2, the J call TRBJ2-7; tentatively, D is TRBD2 (5 bases). Germline assignment: CDR1 WSHSY and CDR2 SAAADI. Between the trimmed V and J ends, which lost 6 bases and 4 bases, there was a span of 25 bases. The CDR3 length is 17 residues. The chain's CDR3 is CASSNQTLFPRGYEQYF. The CDR3 nucleotides are TGCGCCAGCAGCAATCAAACCCTGTTTCCACGGGGATACGAGCAGTACTTC.

The J gene is TRBJ2-7, the V gene TRBV6-5; the D is unclear. Looked up from germline, CDR1 is MNHEY and CDR2 is SVGAGI. V lost 4 bases, J lost 1 base, and 8 bases lay in between. The CDR3 runs 13 residues. CDR3: CASSWLESYEQYF. Written as DNA, the CDR3 is TGTGCCAGCAGTTGGCTGGAATCCTACGAGCAGTACTTC.

This chain links TRBV28 with TRBJ1-1; D is undetermined. This CDR3 has 11 residues. Germline V gene lookup returns CDR1 MDHEN and CDR2 SYDVKM. Trimming took 5 bases from V and 2 from J, leaving 3 bases between them. The CDR3 sequence is CASSTNTEAFF. The CDR3 nucleotides read TGTGCCAGCAGTACCAACACTGAAGCTTTCTTT. The variable domain in full, with the rest retrieved from reference TRBV28 and TRBJ1-1, is DVKVTQSSRYLVKRTGEKVFLECVQDMDHENMFWYRQDPGLGLRLIYFSYDVKMKEKGDIPEGYSVSREKKERFSLILESASTNQTSMYLCASSTNTEAFFGQGTRLTVV.

J is TRBJ2-7 and V is TRBV7-2; TRBD1 might be the D (5 bases). The CDR3 covers 14 residues. Germline CDR1 is SGHTA and CDR2 is FQGNSA. V was shortened by 2 bases and J by 3 bases, with 11 bases between the two germline ends. The CDR3 loop reads CASSLMARDYEQYF. The CDR3 DNA follows: TGTGCCAGCAGCTTAATGGCCAGGGACTACGAGCAGTACTTC.

The rearrangement links TRBV9 to TRBJ2-1; 8 nucleotides line up with TRBD2. The germline V gene encodes CDR1 SGDLS and CDR2 YYNGEE. The CDR3 contains 17 residues. J lost 2 bases, V lost 0 bases, and 7 bases had no gene match. The DNA of the CDR3 is TGTGCCAGCAGCGTAGCCAGCGGGGGCGGTACCTACAATGAGCAGTTCTTC. The encoded protein is CASSVASGGGTYNEQFF.

This chain joins TRBV27 and TRBJ2-7, with D perhaps matching TRBD1 (5 bases). CDR1 MNHEY and CDR2 SMNVEV come from the germline V gene (reference sequence). The germline V and J ends were trimmed by 0 bases and 1 base, with 10 bases remaining between them. This CDR3 has 15 residues. This CDR3 is CASSLSWQGSYEQYF. The CDR3, as DNA: TGTGCCAGCAGTTTATCCTGGCAGGGATCCTACGAGCAGTACTTC.

This clone has only one observation. The chain carries TRBV4-2 and TRBJ2-1, with 9 nucleotides matching TRBD2. The CDR3 is 17 amino acids. From germline, CDR1 is LGHNA and CDR2 YNFKEQ. Germline trimming cut 3 bases from V and 3 bases from J; bases unmatched to any gene: 9. This CDR3 reads CASSQESAGGLYNEQFF. The CDR3 bases are TGTGCCAGCAGCCAGGAGTCAGCGGGGGGACTCTACAATGAGCAGTTCTTC.

V gene TRBV2 combines with J gene TRBJ1-3, with TRBD1 matching over 8 bases. From germline, CDR1 is SNHLY and CDR2 FYNNEI. This CDR3 contains 14 residues. V was clipped by 7 bases and J by 9 bases; unmatched bases: 11. The CDR3 reads CASNSWDRSVTIYF. CDR3 coding DNA: TGTGCCAGCAATTCGTGGGACAGGTCTGTCACCATATATTTT.

This clone has only one observation. This chain connects TRBV4-2 to TRBJ1-2; 8 bases are a match to TRBD1. The CDR3 extends over 15 amino acids. V trimming: 0 bases; J trimming: 0 bases; junction bases outside the gene matches: 0. CDR1 LGHNA and CDR2 YNFKEQ come from the germline V gene. CDR3 nucleotide sequence: TGTGCCAGCAGCCAAGAACAGGGGGCTAACTATGGCTACACCTTC. It codes for CASSQEQGANYGYTF.

This clone was observed a few times. The chain links TRBV5-6 to TRBJ1-2, with unresolved D. Trimming took off 2 bases at V and 9 bases at J, with 8 bases between the two ends. The CDR3 length is 11 residues. The germline CDR1 and CDR2 sequences are SGHDT and YYEEEE. The CDR3 DNA is TGTGCCAGCAGCTTCATGGGTAGCTACACCTTC. It yields the protein CASSFMGSYTF.

J is TRBJ1-2 and V is TRBV2, with 12 bases matching TRBD1. The CDR3 has 16 residues. The germline V gene has CDR1 SNHLY and CDR2 FYNNEI. J was trimmed by 4 bases and V by 6 bases; bases with no gene match: 9. CDR3 region: CASRPGQGAKGYGYTF. The DNA of the CDR3 is TGTGCCAGCAGGCCGGGACAGGGGGCGAAAGGCTATGGCTACACCTTC. Full variable domain (remainder filled in from reference TRBV2 and TRBJ1-2): EPEVTQTPSHQVTQMGQEVILRCVPISNHLYFYWYRQILGQKVEFLVSFYNNEISEKSEIFDDQFSVERPDGSNFTLKIRSTKLEDSAMYFCASRPGQGAKGYGYTFGSGTRLTVV.

The chain is built from TRBV5-3 and TRBJ1-6; tentative D call: TRBD1 (5 bases). TRBV5-3 is marked as an open reading frame, function uncertain. The CDR3 runs to 15 residues. V was cut by 1 base and J by 4 bases, with 9 bases left in between. CDR3: CARSLCGQYNSPLHF. The CDR3 DNA reads as TGTGCCAGAAGCTTGTGTGGACAATATAATTCACCCCTCCACTTT.

In nucleotides, the CDR3 is TGTGCCAGCAGCGTAGGGGGGGCGCAGGGGGGTTTCTATGGCTACACCTTC. Translating gives CASSVGGAQGGFYGYTF. The V and J genes are TRBV9 and TRBJ1-2, with 7 bases lining up with TRBD1. V shed 0 bases and J 4 bases; nucleotides not matched to a gene: 12. The V gene's germline CDR1 is SGDLS and CDR2 YYNGEE. The CDR3 runs to 17 residues.

There are a few counts of this clone. This chain links TRBV7-3 with TRBJ2-3; 8 positions agree with TRBD1. Germline lookup yields CDR1 SGHTA and CDR2 FQGTGA. The V segment lost 2 bases and the J segment 1 base; nucleotides outside the gene matches: 5. The CDR3 length is 16 residues. CDR3 in DNA: TGTGCCAGCAGCTTACCTCAGACAGGGGGCACAGATACGCAGTATTTT. Translated, it gives CASSLPQTGGTDTQYF.

J is TRBJ2-3 and V is TRBV6-6; D is unresolved. V was cut by 3 bases and J by 2 bases, with 15 bases left in between. This CDR3 has 16 residues. Germline V CDR1 and CDR2: MNHNY, SVGAGI (reference sequence). CDR3: CASSYGARYFTDTQYF. The DNA of the CDR3 is TGTGCCAGCAGTTATGGCGCTCGATACTTCACAGATACGCAGTATTTT.

The CDR3 here is CASSVDWRGDTGELFF. The CDR3 coding sequence is TGTGCCAGCAGCGTAGATTGGCGGGGGGACACCGGGGAGCTGTTTTTT. The gene calls are TRBV9 and TRBJ2-2; TRBD2 matches 8 bases. The CDR3 runs to 16 residues. V lost 0 bases to trimming and J lost 3 bases; unmatched junction nucleotides: 4. Germline V gene lookup returns CDR1 SGDLS and CDR2 YYNGEE.

V and J are TRBV5-6 and TRBJ2-3, with a tentative D call TRBD1 (6 bases). Trimming removed 0 bases from V and 2 bases from J, with 10 bases in between. Germline-derived CDR1 and CDR2 are SGHDT and YYEEEE. CDR3 size: 15 residues. CDR3 region: CASSLGDISTDTQYF. DNA for the CDR3: TGTGCCAGCAGCTTGGGGGACATCTCCACAGATACGCAGTATTTT.

The chain links TRBV25-1 to TRBJ2-7, with D tentatively TRBD2 (6 bases). The CDR3 covers 13 residues. Germline-derived CDR1 and CDR2 are MGHDK and SYGVNS. The V and J ends lost 10 bases and 6 bases respectively, with 19 bases between them. The CDR3 nucleotides are TGTGCCACCGAGAGGGAGGTATCGGGCGAGCAGTACTTC. Protein product: CATEREVSGEQYF.

The chain combines TRBV11-2 with TRBJ2-3, with a weak D call TRBD2 (7 bases). Between the trimmed V and J ends, which lost 3 bases and 2 bases, there was a span of 18 bases. This CDR3 is 17 amino acids long. Germline V gene data show CDR1 as SGHAT and CDR2 as FQNNGV. The CDR3, as DNA: TGTGCCAGCAGCTTGGAGATCGGCGGGGGCCCCACAGATACGCAGTATTTT. This encodes CASSLEIGGGPTDTQYF.

The V gene is TRBV19, the J gene TRBJ1-1; D may be TRBD1 (6 bases). The CDR3 has 15 amino acids. Germline assignment: CDR1 LNHDA and CDR2 SQIVND (reference sequence). V gave up 6 bases and J gave up 1 base, with 15 bases separating them. CDR3 sequence (DNA): TGTGCCAGTAGACCGACAGGTCTTGAGAACACTGAAGCTTTCTTT. It codes for CASRPTGLENTEAFF.

V gene TRBV5-4 combines with J gene TRBJ2-2, with a possible D match to TRBD2 (7 bases). CDR1 and CDR2 from the germline V gene are SGHNT and YYREEE (reference sequence). The CDR3 runs 16 residues. The V end was cut by 3 bases, the J end by 5 bases, with 17 bases between. The CDR3 nucleotides read TGTGCCAGCAGCTGGGAACGTAGGGGGGGAACCGGGGAGCTGTTTTTT. Translated: CASSWERRGGTGELFF.